Each of the 12 T cell receptor beta chains below was sequenced from the same sample in a study of cytomegalovirus exposure and HLA in healthy donors. The study ran its PCR with 60 Vbeta and 13 Jbeta primers. Libraries were prepared by immunoSEQ multiplex PCR; TCRdb keeps only in-frame clonotypes and omits some of them. The sample records 180,000 or so clones, approximately 85% being singletons. Material for sequencing was PBMCs. Receptors originate from a man between 18 and 29 years old in good health and CMV-seropositive.

This chain connects TRBV10-3 to TRBJ1-5; D is unclear. Germline-derived CDR1 and CDR2 are ENHRY and SYGVKD. Trimming pared 2 bases from V and 0 bases from J, leaving 11 bases between. The CDR3 totals 16 residues. CDR3 sequence (DNA): TGTGCCATCAGTGAGACGCGAAAGAATAGCAATCAGCCCCAGCATTTT. Translating gives CAISETRKNSNQPQHF.

The chain couples TRBV18 to TRBJ2-4; D gene uncertain. V was shortened by 2 bases and J by 2 bases, with 10 bases between the two germline ends. The CDR3 contains 15 residues. Germline CDR1 and CDR2: KGHSH and LQKENI. The CDR3 loop reads CASSPDGSSKNIQYF. The CDR3 region has the DNA TGTGCCAGCTCACCAGACGGGTCGTCCAAAAACATTCAGTACTTC.

V is TRBV5-1 and J is TRBJ1-2, with 7 bases that match TRBD1. This CDR3 spans 15 amino acids. With 3 bases clipped from V and 8 bases from J, the junction kept 13 bases outside the gene matches. From germline, CDR1 is SGHRS and CDR2 YFSETQ. CDR3 in DNA: TGCGCCAGCAGCTCGTTACTACAGGGGAAGGACGGCTACACCTTC. This sequence encodes CASSSLLQGKDGYTF.

This rearrangement joins TRBV7-2 to TRBJ1-6; D unclear. V was shortened by 6 bases and J by 9 bases, with 18 bases between the two germline ends. The CDR3 spans 15 residues. CDR1 is SGHTA and CDR2 is FQGNSA in the germline V gene. The chain's CDR3 is CASSYNLIGGSPLHF. The DNA for the CDR3 is TGTGCCAGCAGTTACAACCTCATCGGCGGTTCACCCCTCCACTTT.

This chain links TRBV2 with TRBJ2-7; tentative D call: TRBD1 (6 bases). The germline V and J ends were trimmed by 5 bases and 7 bases, with 21 bases remaining between them. The CDR3 spans 15 residues. CDR1 is SNHLY, CDR2 FYNNEI, per germline. CDR3 DNA: TGTGCCAGCAGTCGTGGACAGACAACCTACTCAGAGCAGTACTTC. Amino acids: CASSRGQTTYSEQYF. Combining the CDR3 with reference TRBV2 and TRBJ2-7 gives the whole variable domain EPEVTQTPSHQVTQMGQEVILRCVPISNHLYFYWYRQILGQKVEFLVSFYNNEISEKSEIFDDQFSVERPDGSNFTLKIRSTKLEDSAMYFCASSRGQTTYSEQYFGPGTRLTVT.

This chain uses TRBV19 with TRBJ1-5; D call uncertain. The V gene's germline CDR1 is LNHDA and CDR2 SQIVND (reference sequence). The CDR3 contains 17 residues. The V and J ends lost 4 bases and 0 bases respectively, with 16 bases between them. The CDR3 nucleotides are TGTGCCAGTAGTACCGCCGTTGCGGGTTATAGCAATCAGCCCCAGCATTTT. Translation: CASSTAVAGYSNQPQHF.

The gene calls are TRBV5-4 and TRBJ2-3; weak D call: TRBD2 (6 bases). V was pared by 4 bases and J by 4 bases, with 13 bases between. This CDR3 has 14 amino acids. CDR1 SGHNT and CDR2 YYREEE come from the germline V gene (reference sequence). CDR3 loop: CASSLTRSADTQYF. The CDR3 DNA reads TGTGCCAGCAGCCTGACTAGGTCTGCAGATACGCAGTATTTT.

On this clone: Different DNA sequences within this sample yield the same CDR3. The rearrangement links TRBV25-1 to TRBJ1-6; 7 nucleotides agree with TRBD1. Germline lookup yields CDR1 MGHDK and CDR2 SYGVNS. There are 15 residues in the CDR3. V lost 2 bases, J lost 8 bases, and 6 bases stayed unmatched. In DNA form, the CDR3 reads TGTGCCAGCAGTGAACTCGACAGGGATGATTCACCCCTCCACTTT. Translating gives CASSELDRDDSPLHF. Combining the CDR3 with reference TRBV25-1 and TRBJ1-6 gives the whole variable domain EADIYQTPRYLVIGTGKKITLECSQTMGHDKMYWYQQDPGMELHLIHYSYGVNSTEKGDLSSESTVSRIRTEHFPLTLESARPSHTSQYLCASSELDRDDSPLHFGNGTRLTVT.

J is TRBJ1-1 and V is TRBV6-6; a weak D match, TRBD1 (6 bases). Germline assignment: CDR1 MNHNY and CDR2 SVGAGI (reference sequence). V lost 6 bases, J lost 2 bases, and 19 bases lay in between. The CDR3 consists of 16 residues. This CDR3 reads CASSEWLQGPNTEAFF. In DNA form, the CDR3 reads TGTGCCAGCAGCGAATGGCTACAGGGCCCTAACACTGAAGCTTTCTTT.

There are a few counts of this clone. This chain links TRBV5-1 with TRBJ1-6; D is unresolved. The CDR3 has 15 residues. From germline, CDR1 is SGHRS and CDR2 YFSETQ. V lost 0 bases and J 0 bases, leaving 4 bases between the germline ends. CDR3 loop: CASSLGSSYNSPLHF. The CDR3 bases are TGCGCCAGCAGCTTGGGGAGCTCCTATAATTCACCCCTCCACTTT.

This chain links TRBV4-3 with TRBJ1-2, with 7 bases lining up with TRBD1. J was trimmed by 2 bases and V by 0 bases; bases with no gene match: 3. Germline V gene sequence: CDR1 LGHNA, CDR2 YSLEER. The CDR3 has 15 amino acids. CDR3 nucleotides: TGCGCCAGCAGCCAAGATGTGACAGGGAACTATGGCTACACCTTC. Translation: CASSQDVTGNYGYTF.

The chain recombines TRBV19 with TRBJ1-2; D may be TRBD1 (5 bases). CDR1 LNHDA and CDR2 SQIVND come from the germline V gene (reference sequence). The V end was cut by 0 bases, the J end by 4 bases, with 9 bases between. This CDR3 has 14 amino acids. The CDR3: CASSIDRRVYGYTF. CDR3 coding DNA: TGTGCCAGTAGTATAGATCGCAGGGTCTATGGCTACACCTTC.